The sequence of this T cell receptor beta chain was determined in a study of cytomegalovirus exposure and HLA in healthy donors. PCR used 60 Vbeta primers and 13 Jbeta primers. As handled by the study authors: Per a later analysis, the number of unique TCR beta chains was approximately 80 million, of which some 9.9 million were shared. Clones were sequenced by immunoSEQ multiplex PCR, and TCRdb holds only the in-frame ones, with some missing. Clonal size and the V and J genes are those of that table, whereas D and trimming came from the DNA. Among about 140,000 clones listed, roughly 68% were seen once. Study results and caveats: Among TCR beta chains, those listed as cytomegalovirus-associated numbered around 160. As was reported, the classifier diagnosed cytomegalovirus status with high specificity and sensitivity.

In its sample, this clone was seen a few times. No antigen is known for it. CDR1 LNHDA and CDR2 SQIVND come from the germline V gene (reference sequence). The CDR3 loop spans 14 amino acids. The germline V and J ends were trimmed by 7 bases and 0 bases, with 9 bases remaining between them. Donors were ostensibly healthy at sampling, although undocumented immune exposures were probable. This chain links TRBV19 with TRBJ2-2; maybe TRBD2 (5 bases). The source material was PBMCs. This receptor was obtained from a man aged 25 to 40 in good health and CMV-seropositive. CDR3 in DNA: TGTGCCAGTAAGCACGGGACGAACACCGGGGAGCTGTTTTTT. It is translated as CASKHGTNTGELFF.